Below, 17 T cell receptor beta chains from the same sample are listed, as sequenced in a study of cytomegalovirus exposure and HLA in healthy donors. In the PCR, 60 Vbeta and 13 Jbeta primers were used. The method was immunoSEQ multiplex PCR; TCRdb's version includes in-frame clones alone and lacks a portion of them. The data show some 170,000 clones, about 77% seen once. Sequences were obtained from PBMCs. Source of these receptors: a man aged 18 to 29 in good health and CMV-seropositive.

The chain employs TRBV27 and TRBJ1-1; TRBD1 is a possible D gene (5 bases). The CDR3 is 13 residues long. Trimming took off 5 bases at V and 3 bases at J, with 10 bases between the two ends. Germline V gene lookup returns CDR1 MNHEY and CDR2 SMNVEV (reference sequence). The CDR3 coding sequence is TGTGCCAGCAGTCAAGGGGCGGACACTGAAGCTTTCTTT. Protein sequence: CASSQGADTEAFF.

This clone showed up just a few times. The chain links TRBV7-9 to TRBJ2-7; 9 bases line up with TRBD1. The CDR3 covers 13 residues. The germline CDR1 and CDR2 sequences are SEHNR and FQNEAQ (reference sequence). The junction had 6 bases not matched to a gene; V was cut back by 5 bases and J by 7 bases. The CDR3 here is CASSGQGREEQYF. The CDR3 DNA reads as TGTGCCAGCAGCGGACAGGGGCGAGAAGAGCAGTACTTC.

This clone was seen a single time. V usage is TRBV4-1 and J usage is TRBJ1-2, with D uncertain. The ends were cut back, 2 bases at V and 2 bases at J, with 18 bases in the middle. Germline V gives CDR1 MGHRA, CDR2 YSYEKL. This CDR3 is 17 amino acids long. CDR3 DNA sequence: TGCGCCAGCAGCCAAACGGGGAAACCTGAACCGAACTATGGCTACACCTTC. Translation: CASSQTGKPEPNYGYTF.

The DNA for the CDR3 is TGTGCCAGCAGTCCGGGGGACAGCAACAATCAGCCCCAGCATTTT. Translated, it gives CASSPGDSNNQPQHF. V and J are TRBV6-1 and TRBJ1-5; 7 bases are shared with TRBD1. The germline gives CDR1 MNHNS, CDR2 SASEGT. CDR3 size: 15 residues. Trimming at V came to 5 bases and at J to 3 bases, leaving 7 bases not matched to a gene.

This chain connects TRBV4-2 to TRBJ1-3; 7 nucleotides match TRBD1. Germline trimming cut 0 bases from V and 4 bases from J; bases unmatched to any gene: 9. CDR3 length: 17 residues. Germline CDR1 reads LGHNA; CDR2 reads YNFKEQ. Here the CDR3 DNA reads TGTGCCAGCAGCCAAGAATTCGTGGCGACAGGGGGAAACACCATATATTTT. As protein: CASSQEFVATGGNTIYF.

Here the CDR3 DNA reads TGTGCCAGCGCAGGGATAGGTCAGCCCCAGCATTTT. Residues: CASAGIGQPQHF. This rearrangement joins TRBV6-1 to TRBJ1-5; D is possibly TRBD1 (5 bases). V lost 8 bases to trimming and J lost 6 bases, with 11 bases between them. The germline gives CDR1 MNHNS, CDR2 SASEGT. The CDR3 loop spans 12 amino acids.

The chain recombines TRBV7-9 with TRBJ1-4, with D possibly being TRBD1 (5 bases). The CDR3 is 15 residues long. Deletions cut 5 bases from V and 2 bases from J, with 12 bases between. The germline V gene has CDR1 SEHNR and CDR2 FQNEAQ (reference sequence). DNA of the CDR3: TGTGCCAGCAGCCCCTCAGGGTTGACTAATGAAAAACTGTTTTTT. Protein product: CASSPSGLTNEKLFF.

This clone was observed a handful of times. V and J are TRBV4-2 and TRBJ2-3; a possible D gene is TRBD2 (5 bases). Germline CDR1 LGHNA, CDR2 YNFKEQ. The CDR3 extends over 17 amino acids. Trimming cost V 4 bases and J 1 base, with 18 bases left between them. In DNA form, the CDR3 reads TGTGCCAGCAGCCCGGACTGGAAAGAGTCTGGCACAGATACGCAGTATTTT. Amino acids: CASSPDWKESGTDTQYF.

The chain has TRBV4-1 and TRBJ2-2, with D perhaps TRBD1 (5 bases). Germline CDR1 reads MGHRA; CDR2 reads YSYEKL. The CDR3 covers 16 residues. Trimming cost V 4 bases and J 0 bases, with 12 bases left between them. The CDR3: CASSRPTEANTGELFF. CDR3 in DNA: TGCGCCAGCAGCCGACCGACAGAAGCGAACACCGGGGAGCTGTTTTTT.

This clone was observed a single time. The CDR3 here is CASSQGSEQYF. Written as DNA, the CDR3 is TGCGCCAGCAGCCAAGGCAGCGAGCAGTACTTC. The chain has TRBV4-1 and TRBJ2-7; D gene uncertain. The CDR3 is 11 residues long. V was clipped by 1 base and J by 6 bases, with 4 bases between them. CDR1 is MGHRA, CDR2 YSYEKL, per germline.

This clone was detected only once. V and J are TRBV6-5 and TRBJ2-7, with 9 positions matching TRBD1. This CDR3 is 15 amino acids long. J lost 2 bases, V lost 4 bases, and 6 bases had no gene match. Germline V gives CDR1 MNHEY, CDR2 SVGAGI. The CDR3 here is CASSFRDRDTYEQYF. The CDR3 coding sequence is TGTGCCAGCAGTTTCCGGGACAGGGACACCTACGAGCAGTACTTC.

This clone was seen only a few times. This chain links TRBV18 with TRBJ2-1, with D possibly being TRBD2 (6 bases). Trimming cost V 0 bases and J 1 base, with 13 bases left between them. CDR3 length: 17 residues. The V gene's germline CDR1 is KGHSH and CDR2 LQKENI. CDR3: CASSPPVSSGSYNEQFF. The CDR3 DNA is TGTGCCAGCTCACCACCGGTTAGCAGCGGGTCCTACAATGAGCAGTTCTTC.

This chain connects TRBV9 to TRBJ1-1, with D maybe TRBD1 (5 bases). The germline CDR1 and CDR2 sequences are SGDLS and YYNGEE. The CDR3 loop spans 15 amino acids. V dropped 0 bases and J dropped 5 bases, with 14 bases sitting between them. CDR3 nucleotide sequence: TGTGCCAGCAGCGTAGTGGCAGGGAGGGGTACTGAAGCTTTCTTT. Protein: CASSVVAGRGTEAFF.

The J gene is TRBJ1-5, the V gene TRBV6-1, with unresolved D. The germline V gene has CDR1 MNHNS and CDR2 SASEGT. Between the trimmed V and J ends, which lost 6 bases and 6 bases, there was a span of 12 bases. The CDR3 covers 13 residues. CDR3 DNA sequence: TGTGCCAGCAGGCTAGTCGGTACTCAGCCCCAGCATTTT. This sequence encodes CASRLVGTQPQHF.

V and J are TRBV14 and TRBJ2-7, with 8 bases fitting TRBD1. The CDR3 is 15 amino acids. Trimming removed 2 bases from V and 0 bases from J; junction bases left unmatched: 3. The germline V gene encodes CDR1 SGHDN and CDR2 FVKESK. This CDR3 reads CASSQWTGNSYEQYF. CDR3 sequence (DNA): TGTGCCAGCAGCCAATGGACAGGGAACTCCTACGAGCAGTACTTC.

This chain links TRBV7-6 with TRBJ2-6, with TRBD1 matching 7 bases. Per germline, CDR1 SGHVS and CDR2 FNYEAQ. The CDR3 consists of 19 residues. The ends lost 3 bases at V and 1 base at J; junction bases unmatched: 12. CDR3 coding DNA: TGTGCCAGCAGCTTGCGAACGACAGGGCCCTCTTCTGGGGCCAACGTCCTGACTTTC. It encodes CASSLRTTGPSSGANVLTF.

In nucleotides, the CDR3 is TGTGCCAGCAGTGCAGACAGTAACTATGGCTACACCTTC. Translated, it gives CASSADSNYGYTF. V gene TRBV6-6 combines with J gene TRBJ1-2, with a tentative D call TRBD1 (5 bases). The length of the CDR3 is 13 residues. V lost 5 bases and J lost 1, with 8 bases in between. From germline, CDR1 is MNHNY and CDR2 SVGAGI (reference sequence).